This TCR beta chain was identified in a study of blood T cell repertoires in COVID-19. Study at large: The United States, Italy and Spain supplied acute and convalescent COVID-19 samples.

V lost 3 bases and J 10 bases, leaving 19 bases between the germline ends. CDR1 and CDR2 (germline): KGHSH, LQKENI. The CDR3 is 16 residues long. This clone appeared once. Methods used by the authors: Amplification from reference gene primers served as the basis for estimated nucleated cell counts. Measured with immunoSEQ multiplex PCR; TCRdb has only the in-frame clones, and not every one. That table gives V, J and clone size, and the DNA gave D and trimming. The sample gives 85,000 to 130,000 clones, roughly nine tenths of which show up once; 0.97% is in the top ten. This chain links TRBV18 with TRBJ1-6; D is possibly TRBD1 (5 bases). The receptor was derived from a man aged 55-75 years with acute or convalescent COVID-19. Sequencing input: peripheral blood. The CDR3 DNA sequence: TGTGCCAGCTCACCTTCGGTTACAGGTTACGGGTCACCCCTCCACTTT. This sequence encodes CASSPSVTGYGSPLHF.